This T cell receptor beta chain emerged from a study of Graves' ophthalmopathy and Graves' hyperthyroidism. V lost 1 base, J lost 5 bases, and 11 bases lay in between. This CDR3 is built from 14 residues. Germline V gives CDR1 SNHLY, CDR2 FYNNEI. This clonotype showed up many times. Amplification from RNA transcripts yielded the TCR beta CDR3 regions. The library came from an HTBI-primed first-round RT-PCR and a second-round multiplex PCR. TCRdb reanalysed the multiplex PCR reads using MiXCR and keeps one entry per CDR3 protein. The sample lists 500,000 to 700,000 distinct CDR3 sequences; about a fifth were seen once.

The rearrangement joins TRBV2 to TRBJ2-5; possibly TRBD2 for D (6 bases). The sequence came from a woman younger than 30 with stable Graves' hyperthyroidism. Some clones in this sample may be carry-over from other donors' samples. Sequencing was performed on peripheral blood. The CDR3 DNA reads TGTGCCAGCAGTGAAGTCCTAGCGCGGGAGACCCAGTACTTC. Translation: CASSEVLARETQYF.